This passage covers 4 T cell receptor beta chains from one sample sequenced in a study of T cell responses to AZD1222 COVID-19 vaccine. TCRdb keeps only in-frame clones here, not all; method: immunoSEQ multiplex PCR. The sample yields 95,000 to 150,000 clones, about 90% seen once. The material sequenced was peripheral blood, taken on day 0 of MenACWY control vaccination. Receptors originate from an adult in good health.

V and J are TRBV29-1 and TRBJ2-1; unclear D gene. Germline V gives CDR1 SQVTM, CDR2 ANQGSEA. V was trimmed by 5 bases and J by 0 bases, leaving 5 bases between them. The CDR3 covers 12 residues. CDR3 sequence: CSVRSSYNEQFF. The CDR3 nucleotides read TGCAGCGTTAGGAGCTCCTACAATGAGCAGTTCTTC.

The V and J genes are TRBV13 and TRBJ2-5; 7 bases align to TRBD1. The CDR3 spans 14 residues. Germline V CDR1 and CDR2: PRHDT, FYEKMQ (reference sequence). The ends lost 1 base at V and 2 bases at J; junction bases unmatched: 1. CDR3 sequence: CASSLAGQQETQYF. CDR3 DNA sequence: TGTGCCAGCAGCTTAGCGGGACAGCAAGAGACCCAGTACTTC.

The chain carries TRBV28 and TRBJ2-3, with D possibly matching TRBD2 (5 bases). The CDR3 loop spans 15 amino acids. The V gene lost 4 bases and the J gene lost 4 bases, with 15 bases spanning the gap. Germline V gene lookup returns CDR1 MDHEN and CDR2 SYDVKM. CDR3 region: CASSSRASHADTQYF. CDR3 coding DNA: TGTGCCAGCAGTTCCCGGGCTAGCCACGCAGATACGCAGTATTTT.

V gene TRBV21-1 combines with J gene TRBJ1-3; TRBD1 reflects the table's D call only, with no check against the DNA. TRBV21-1 is flagged as a pseudogene. This CDR3 is 14 amino acids long. CDR3 in amino acids: CASKRGTLGNTIYF. CDR3 coding DNA: TGTGCCAGCAAAAGGGGCACACTTGGGAACACCATATATTTT.